Listed below are T cell receptor beta chains from one sample, sequenced in a study of graft-versus-host responses after intestinal transplantation. This table comes from immunoSEQ multiplex PCR, and its TCRdb copy is limited to in-frame clones, with some not included. The sample has 4,000 to 5,500 clones; about 30% are singletons. Source: alloreactive CD8+ T cells from a mixed lymphocyte reaction culture, taken before transplantation. These receptors were collected from a human patient who was an organ donor for intestinal transplantation. The CDR3 runs from the conserved cysteine through the conserved F or W. The D gene is left open where the match is weak. Size tells how often a clone was seen (once, few, many) or the class of an expanded clone, and some rows leave it out.

size	length	V	D	J	CDR3	DNA
few	14	TRBV4-3	NA	TRBJ2-2	CASSPGFDTGELFF	TGCGCCAGCAGCCCAGGCTTCGACACCGGGGAGCTGTTTTTT
many	16	TRBV11-2	TRBD1	TRBJ2-3	CASSLPGQGAEDTQYF	TGTGCCAGCAGCTTACCGGGACAGGGGGCAGAAGATACGCAGTATTTT
NA	16	TRBV6-6	TRBD2	TRBJ2-1	CASSYRLLAGINEQFF	TGTGCCAGCAGTTACCGCCTACTAGCGGGGATCAATGAGCAGTTCTTC
NA	13	TRBV9	NA	TRBJ1-2	CASSVSSSYGYTF	TGTGCCAGCAGCGTATCATCTAGCTATGGCTACACCTTC
few	17	TRBV4-2	NA	TRBJ1-1	CASSQEEGVGMNTEAFF	TGTGCCAGCAGCCAAGAAGAAGGCGTCGGGATGAACACTGAAGCTTTCTTT
NA	16	TRBV7-9	TRBD1	TRBJ1-3	CASSARTGGSGNTIYF	TGTGCCAGCAGCGCACGGACAGGGGGATCTGGAAACACCATATATTTT
few	12	TRBV6-5	NA	TRBJ2-1	CASMLSYNEQFF	TGTGCCAGCATGCTGAGTTACAATGAGCAGTTCTTC
NA	15	TRBV7-3	NA	TRBJ2-3	CASSATLGRGDTQYF	TGTGCCAGCAGCGCAACCCTGGGCCGGGGGGATACGCAGTATTTT
NA	14	TRBV19	TRBD1	TRBJ2-2	CASSRTGENGELFF	TGTGCCAGTTCTAGGACAGGGGAGAACGGGGAGCTGTTTTTT
medium-sized	14	TRBV6-5	NA	TRBJ1-2	CAANVGPHGNGYTF	TGTGCCGCAAACGTAGGACCGCACGGGAATGGCTACACCTTC
NA	15	TRBV10-3	NA	TRBJ1-4	CAISEHLDGNEKLFF	TGTGCCATCAGTGAGCACCTAGACGGTAATGAAAAACTGTTTTTT
NA	13	TRBV19	NA	TRBJ1-5	CASSITPGQPQHF	TGTGCCAGTAGTATCACTCCCGGTCAGCCCCAGCATTTT
NA	15	TRBV15	NA	TRBJ1-2	CATSSTKRCGKTYGF	TGTGCCACCAGCTCGACAAAAAGGTGTGGAAAGACCTATGGCTTC
NA	19	TRBV27	TRBD2	TRBJ2-1	CASSSPRTSGALLYNEQFF	TGTGCCAGCAGCTCCCCCCGGACTAGCGGGGCCTTGCTTTACAATGAGCAGTTCTTC
NA	15	TRBV7-9	NA	TRBJ1-5	CASSLDRVSNQPQHF	TGTGCCAGCAGCTTAGACAGGGTCAGCAATCAGCCCCAGCATTTT
NA	12	TRBV29-1	NA	TRBJ2-7	CSVTNSSYEQYF	TGCAGCGTTACGAACAGTTCCTACGAGCAGTACTTC
medium-sized	15	TRBV4-3	NA	TRBJ1-1	CASSQDREVNTEAFF	TGCGCCAGCAGCCAAGACCGCGAGGTGAACACTGAAGCTTTCTTT
medium-sized	13	TRBV5-6	NA	TRBJ1-5	CASSPGNNQPQHF	TGTGCCAGCAGCCCAGGGAACAATCAGCCCCAGCATTTT
medium-sized	12	TRBV5-5	NA	TRBJ2-1	CASSQSYNEQFF	TGTGCCAGCAGCCAGTCTTACAATGAGCAGTTCTTC
medium-sized	13	TRBV6-6	NA	TRBJ1-3	CASSSFSGNTIYF	TGTGCCAGCAGCTCATTTAGTGGAAACACCATATATTTT
many	15	TRBV5-8	TRBD1	TRBJ1-2	CASSFTTGGNYGYTF	TGTGCCAGCAGCTTCACGACAGGGGGGAACTATGGCTACACCTTC
NA	19	TRBV19	TRBD1	TRBJ2-1	CASSIPGQGAITVDNEQFF	TGTGCCAGTAGTATCCCGGGACAGGGGGCGATCACCGTTGACAATGAGCAGTTCTTC
NA	16	TRBV5-4	TRBD2	TRBJ2-1	CASSSSGTSGALEQFF	TGTGCCAGCAGCTCCTCAGGGACTAGCGGGGCGTTGGAGCAGTTCTTC
medium-sized	15	TRBV4-1	TRBD1	TRBJ1-1	CASSQVGQGVAEAFF	TGCGCCAGCAGCCAGGTGGGACAGGGGGTCGCTGAAGCTTTCTTT
few	15	TRBV9	NA	TRBJ1-2	CASSVGGRPVYGYTF	TGTGCCAGCAGCGTAGGGGGCAGGCCGGTTTATGGCTACACCTTC
NA	14	TRBV7-2	NA	TRBJ1-5	CASSLVGPNQPQHF	TGTGCCAGCAGCTTAGTGGGGCCCAATCAGCCCCAGCATTTT
few	14	TRBV5-5	NA	TRBJ2-5	CASNSPGQQETQYF	TGTGCCAGCAATTCCCCCGGACAGCAAGAGACCCAGTACTTC
NA	15	TRBV4-1	TRBD1	TRBJ1-1	CASSPHRTGDTEAFF	TGTGCCAGCAGCCCCCACCGGACAGGGGACACTGAAGCTTTCTTT
NA	15	TRBV28	TRBD1	TRBJ1-6	CASSNGDSLYSPLHF	TGTGCCAGCAGTAACGGGGACAGCCTTTATTCACCCCTCCACTTT
NA	14	TRBV9	TRBD2	TRBJ2-3	CASSPPGRGDTQYF	TGTGCCAGCAGCCCACCCGGGAGGGGAGATACGCAGTATTTT
once	14	TRBV5-1	TRBD1	TRBJ1-6	CASRFRGTNSPLHF	TGCGCCAGCAGGTTCAGGGGGACTAATTCACCCCTCCACTTT